What follows describes a single T cell receptor (beta chain). In the authors' workflow: It was from reference gene primer amplification that nucleated cell counts were estimated. Libraries were prepared by immunoSEQ multiplex PCR; TCRdb keeps only in-frame clonotypes and omits some of them. V, J and clone size are those of that table, while D and trimming were read from the DNA. The data contain 180,000 or so clones, about 88% of them singletons. This specimen belongs to a study of blood T cell repertoires in COVID-19. Overall study context: PBMCs, B-cell-depleted T cells, or T cells were the source of the cDNA or gDNA that made up the material.

CDR1 and CDR2 (germline): LGHNA, YNFKEQ. This CDR3 is 14 amino acids long. V dropped 0 bases and J dropped 3 bases, with 9 bases sitting between them. This chain joins TRBV4-2 and TRBJ2-7, with D perhaps TRBD1 (6 bases). The sequenced sample consisted of peripheral blood. This clonotype was obtained from a man younger than 35 with active or convalescent COVID-19. The CDR3 region is CASSQEDRRYEQYF. For the CDR3, the DNA is TGTGCCAGCAGCCAAGAAGACAGGCGCTACGAGCAGTACTTC.